This T cell receptor beta chain was recorded in a study of T-cell memory formation after mild COVID-19. Study findings and constraints: Second-wave clones that peaked on day 37 lacked confirmed SARS-CoV-2 specificity. Memory sampled before infection contained some responding clones, suggesting cross-reactive memory joined. For contracting clones, CD4+ ones sat mainly in CM and EM, CD8+ in EMRA.

The TCR alpha and TCR beta cDNA libraries, bearing sample barcodes and UMIs, were generated by 5'RACE using constant-segment primers. In TCRdb, the 5' RACE reads were re-called with MiXCR into one record per CDR3 protein. The profile shows some 130,000 distinct CDR3 sequences, about 5.9% of them singletons. The table lists this clonotype with many counts. The antigen is unknown. Germline-derived CDR1 and CDR2 are MNHEY and SVGAGI. This CDR3 has 15 amino acids. The V end lost 0 bases, the J end lost 7 bases, and 12 bases lay between the germline ends. The chain combines TRBV6-5 with TRBJ2-2; D tentatively fits TRBD1 or TRBD2 (5 bases each). The sequenced material came from PBMCs or a T cell subset sorted from them (not recorded which). This clonotype was sampled from an adult woman who had mild COVID-19 (a few samples of this study predate the infection). Cell type and time point are not known. The CDR3 DNA is TGTGCCAGCAGTTACTCCCTTGGGACCGTCGGGGAGCTGTTTTTT. Amino acid sequence: CASSYSLGTVGELFF.